This record concerns one T cell receptor (beta chain) sequence. The CDR3 is 16 amino acids. V lost 0 bases, J lost 7 bases, and 7 bases stayed unmatched. In germline, CDR1 is LNHNV, CDR2 YYDKDF (reference sequence). These data belong to a study of blood T cell repertoires in COVID-19. Some clones are missing from TCRdb's copy, which holds only in-frame ones; the method was immunoSEQ multiplex PCR. The sample shows over 25,000 clones, more than 85% of them seen only once. The V call is TRBV15, the J call TRBJ1-5, with TRBD1 identical over 9 bases. This TCR derives from a human donor in a cohort sampled during active COVID-19. The donor label of this sample is uncertain. The sequencing input was peripheral blood. The CDR3 region is CATSRDHRGQEQPQHF. In DNA, the CDR3 is TGTGCCACCAGCAGAGATCACAGGGGGCAGGAGCAGCCCCAGCATTTT.